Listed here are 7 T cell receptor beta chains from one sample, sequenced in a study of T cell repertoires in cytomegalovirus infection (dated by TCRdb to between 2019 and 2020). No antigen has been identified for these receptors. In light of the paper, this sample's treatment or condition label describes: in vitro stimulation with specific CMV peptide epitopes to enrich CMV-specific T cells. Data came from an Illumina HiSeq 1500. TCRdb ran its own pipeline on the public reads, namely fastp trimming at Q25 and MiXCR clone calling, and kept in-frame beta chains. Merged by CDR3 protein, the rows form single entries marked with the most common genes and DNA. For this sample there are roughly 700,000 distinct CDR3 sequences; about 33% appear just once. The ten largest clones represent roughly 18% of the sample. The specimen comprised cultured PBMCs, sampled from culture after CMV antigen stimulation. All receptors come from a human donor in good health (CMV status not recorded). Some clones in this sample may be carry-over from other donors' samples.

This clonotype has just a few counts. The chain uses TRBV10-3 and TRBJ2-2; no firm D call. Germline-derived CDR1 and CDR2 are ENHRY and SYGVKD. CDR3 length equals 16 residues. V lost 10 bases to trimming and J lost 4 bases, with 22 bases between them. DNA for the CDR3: TGTGCCACCCAAGCGACGAGAGCCCCGAGCACCGGGGAGCTGTTTTTT. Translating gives CATQATRAPSTGELFF.

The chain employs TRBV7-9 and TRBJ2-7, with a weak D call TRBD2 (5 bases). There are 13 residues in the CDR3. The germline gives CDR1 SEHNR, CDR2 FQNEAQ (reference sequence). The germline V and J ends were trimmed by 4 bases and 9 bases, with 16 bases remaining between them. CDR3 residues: CASSSMPAGGQYF. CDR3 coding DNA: TGTGCCAGCAGCTCCATGCCCGCAGGAGGGCAGTACTTC.

The CDR3 coding sequence is TGTGCCAGTAGTAGGGACCACGAGGGGGCTAATCAGCCCCAGCATTTT. This gives the protein CASSRDHEGANQPQHF. This chain connects TRBV19 to TRBJ1-5; 7 bases fit TRBD1. This CDR3 is 16 amino acids long. The trim removed 4 bases at V and 4 bases at J, leaving 10 bases unmatched. The germline V gene has CDR1 LNHDA and CDR2 SQIVND (reference sequence). Full variable domain (missing parts from reference TRBV19 and TRBJ1-5): DGGITQSPKYLFRKEGQNVTLSCEQNLNHDAMYWYRQDPGQGLRLIYYSQIVNDFQKGDIAEGYSVSREKKESFPLTVTSAQKNPTAFYLCASSRDHEGANQPQHFGDGTRLSIL.

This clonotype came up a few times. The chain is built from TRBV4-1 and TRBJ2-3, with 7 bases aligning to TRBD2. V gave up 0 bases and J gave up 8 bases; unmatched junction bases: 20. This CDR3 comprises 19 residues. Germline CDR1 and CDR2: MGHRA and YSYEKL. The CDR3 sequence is CASSQDLGGRKRDGATQYF. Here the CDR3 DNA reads TGCGCCAGCAGCCAAGATCTGGGAGGGAGAAAGCGGGATGGCGCTACGCAGTATTTT.

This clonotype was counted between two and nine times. CDR3 in DNA: TGTGCCAGCAGCTTAGAGTCCAGGGCGATCGGTGAAAAACTGTTTTTT. This encodes CASSLESRAIGEKLFF. The chain recombines TRBV7-4 with TRBJ1-4, with D possibly matching TRBD1 (5 bases). This CDR3 is built from 16 residues. V was shortened by 1 base and J by 7 bases, with 16 bases between the two germline ends. The germline V gene encodes CDR1 SGHVT and CDR2 SQSDAQ.

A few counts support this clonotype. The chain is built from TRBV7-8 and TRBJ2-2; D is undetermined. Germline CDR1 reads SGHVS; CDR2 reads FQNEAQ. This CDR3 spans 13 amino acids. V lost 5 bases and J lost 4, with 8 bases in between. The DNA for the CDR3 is TGTGCCAGCAGCCGAACTGCCACCGGGGAGCTGTTTTTT. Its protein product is CASSRTATGELFF.

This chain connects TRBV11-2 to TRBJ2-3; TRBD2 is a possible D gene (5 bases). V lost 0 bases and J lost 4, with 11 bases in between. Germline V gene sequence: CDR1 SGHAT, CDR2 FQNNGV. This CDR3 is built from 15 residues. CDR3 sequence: CASSLEASLADTQYF. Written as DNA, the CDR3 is TGTGCCAGCAGCTTAGAGGCTAGCTTAGCAGATACGCAGTATTTT.